One sample yielded the 3 T cell receptor beta chains listed below, sequenced in a study of CD8 T cells in Susac syndrome. Reverse transcription of about 0.45 to 1 ug RNA used random hexamers. A single record per CDR3 protein comes from TCRdb applying MiXCR to the immunoSEQ multiplex PCR reads. The sample has over 150,000 distinct CDR3 sequences, 85% to 95% seen once. Sequenced sample: CD4+ T cells from PBMCs. The receptors derive from a human donor with multiple sclerosis.

In its sample, this clonotype was seen once. The gene calls are TRBV7-9 and TRBJ2-1; TRBD1 agrees at 10 bases. The CDR3 covers 15 residues. Trimming removed 10 bases from V and 3 bases from J; junction bases left unmatched: 9. Germline assignment: CDR1 SEHNR and CDR2 FQNEAQ (reference sequence). The CDR3 reads CAIETGGSVYNEQFF. CDR3 bases: TGTGCCATCGAGACAGGGGGCTCCGTCTACAATGAGCAGTTCTTC.

This clonotype was recorded only once. V and J are TRBV20-1 and TRBJ1-1; 12 nucleotides line up with TRBD1. This CDR3 contains 14 residues. The V gene's germline CDR1 is DFQATT and CDR2 SNEGSKA (reference sequence). Trimming at V came to 2 bases and at J to 4 bases, leaving 2 bases not matched to a gene. The CDR3, as DNA: TGCAGTGCTAGATTGGGACAGGGGGCCACTGAAGCTTTCTTT. This gives the protein CSARLGQGATEAFF.

The chain joins TRBV18 to TRBJ2-7, with D tentatively TRBD2 (5 bases). The V gene's germline CDR1 is KGHSH and CDR2 LQKENI. This CDR3 comprises 14 residues. V was pared by 7 bases and J by 2 bases, with 15 bases between. The CDR3 is CASLKETGAYEQYF. The CDR3 DNA reads as TGTGCCAGCTTAAAGGAGACCGGGGCCTACGAGCAGTACTTC.